The source of this TCR beta chain is a study of cytomegalovirus exposure and HLA in healthy donors. Losses at the gene ends were 4 bases for V and 6 bases for J; bases not matched to a gene: 11. This CDR3 has 16 residues. Germline V gives CDR1 SGDLS, CDR2 YYNGEE. Regarding this clone: The antigen is undetermined.

Sequencing was performed with immunoSEQ multiplex PCR; in TCRdb, only in-frame clones are kept and a portion is missing. The table has tens of thousands of clones, 85% to 95% seen once. Donors came from a validation cohort of over a hundred subjects, distinct from the first 666-subject cohort. Study findings and constraints: The majority of TCR sequences were rare, yet some public TCRs appeared in many donors. TCR beta chains numbering roughly 150 were designated cytomegalovirus-associated. The classifier reportedly diagnosed cytomegalovirus status with high specificity and sensitivity.

J is TRBJ2-1 and V is TRBV9; 9 positions agree with TRBD2. The source material was PBMCs. The clonotype was recovered from a woman under 30 in good health and CMV-seropositive. DNA for the CDR3: TGTGCCAGCAGCCTAGGGAGAAGCGGGGGGTTCAATGAGCAGTTCTTC. It codes for CASSLGRSGGFNEQFF.